This T cell receptor (beta chain) was found in a study of blood T cell repertoires in COVID-19. Germline CDR1 reads KGHDR; CDR2 reads SFDVKD. V trimming: 4 bases; J trimming: 0 bases; junction bases outside the gene matches: 8. The CDR3 is made up of 17 amino acids. Original processing methods: Researchers report that nucleated cell counts were estimated from reference gene primer amplification. Clones were read by immunoSEQ multiplex PCR, and TCRdb kept only the in-frame ones, dropping some. V, J and clone size are taken as reported in that table, and D and trimming were inferred from the DNA itself. Of 150,000 to 200,000 clones listed, around 80% are singletons. Cohorts were based on clinical histories the participants reported. Donors in Cohort 3 counted as recovered after two negative PCRs, clearance, or symptom resolution.

The chain couples TRBV24-1 to TRBJ2-3; 8 bases match TRBD2. The receptor's source is a man between 35 and 55 years old who had recovered from COVID-19. Material: PBMCs or T cells enriched from blood (not recorded which). CDR3 in amino acids: CATSDSGGGPSTDTQYF. CDR3 nucleotide sequence: TGTGCCACCAGTGACTCCGGGGGGGGGCCGAGCACAGATACGCAGTATTTT.